This section outlines one T cell receptor (beta chain) sequence together with its context. This clone is a singleton in its sample. Its target antigen remains unknown. It has no much larger one-base neighbor in the sample; base qualities were not kept. Other DNA sequences from this sample encode an identical CDR3 as well. The sample originates from a study of shared clonotypes between healthy human individuals (dated by TCRdb to about 2020). Context from the whole study: The cohort included a few men and a couple of women between 18 and 49 years of age. Libraries were prepared and TCR repertoires were sequenced by different laboratories using diverse techniques, in order to increase sequencing depth and limit assay-specific biases. To estimate repertoire size and how much clonotypes are shared between individuals, the study performed deep sequencing of blood TCR repertoires from a few healthy adults. Between about 0.94 and 8.9 billion PBMCs per donor were obtained by leukapheresis. For each donor, CD4 naive and CD4 memory were each run on three plates, CD8 naive on two plates, and CD8 memory on one plate.

The CDR3 goes from the cysteine to the phenylalanine over 13 residues. The CDR3 DNA has 39 bases and is translated from base 1. V loses 3 bases of germline sequence and J loses 1 base, and the interval between the two ends is 6 bases. The germline V gene (reference sequence) supplies CDR1 MNHEY and CDR2 SMNVEV. The donors were healthy, HIV-negative adults who had no recently reported acute infections or vaccinations. Only Caucasian adults living in Nashville, Tennessee, USA were represented among the donors. Magnetic negative selection was used to enrich CD4+ T cells, after which naive cells were positively selected on CD45RA and the negative fraction became the memory subset. Blood was obtained by leukapheresis, after which PBMCs were separated by Ficoll-Histopaque density gradient centrifugation and cryopreserved in liquid nitrogen vapor phase. Purity and quantity of every magnetically sorted T cell population were checked by analytical flow cytometry. Each sorted fraction had its genomic DNA isolated and then quantified by UV absorbance on a Nanodrop 2000c.

Using the deep immunoSEQ assay, multiplex PCR amplified TCR CDR3 regions from genomic DNA. Genomic DNA extracted from each cell subset was distributed evenly over all wells of several immunoSEQ 96-well plates, and each plate served as one replicate. For sorted subsets, approximately 200 ng of genomic DNA, equivalent to roughly 33,000 T cell genomes, went into each replicate PCR. Purified libraries were quantified with a Qubit 3.0 fluorometer, sized on a Bioanalyzer 2100, and re-quantified with the KAPA Library Quantification kit. Every immunoSEQ 96-well plate was sequenced on a separate single-read 150-cycle Illumina NextSeq 550 flow cell. Turning to the authors' computational methods: Because only junctional sequences without quality scores were contained in the immunoSEQ output, filtering matching that applied to full-length reads could not be performed. Sequences were annotated with PyIR, a Python wrapper for IgBLAST v1.9, and V/J genes and CDR3 were assigned using IMGT germline references. Reads with weak V/J assignments (E-value above 1e-6), missing CDR3, stop codons, out-of-frame junctions, or ambiguous translated residues were removed. A V3J clonotype was defined by an identical inferred V gene, J gene, and CDR3 amino acid sequence. Percentage overlap between repertoires was computed as shared unique clonotypes divided by the size of the smaller repertoire. RTK rarefaction, the Chao1 estimator, and Recon v2.1 estimates of unobserved clonotypes were used to assess repertoire richness. Generation probabilities were computed with OLGA for all TCRbeta clonotypes obtained by the gDNA method from a few donors. Sourced from immuneACCESS, this table was stored by TCRdb with only in-frame sequences that have V and J called. A share of the clones is absent; for the studies checked, an unresolved V gene accounts for under half, and the remainder has no known explanation. V, J and clone size reflect that table, while D and trimming were determined from the DNA. The sample data list about 2.3 million clones, and just over 90% of these were observed just once. The ten largest clonotypes hold under 0.45% of the sample.

Beyond this particular receptor, the publication reports: Estimated clonotype richness was generally larger for naive than for memory subsets. Incomplete sequencing was indicated by rarefaction of sorted-subset datasets, despite the large sequencing depth. Only blood was sampled, and tissue TCR repertoires likely differ from those in blood. Because the study included only a small number of donors, the genetic and exposure-history diversity represented was limited. Based on pairwise subsampling, the degree of clonotype sharing among donors was expected to be affected by sequencing depth. Higher generation probabilities were observed for clonotypes shared by all four sorted-subset donors than for non-shared clonotypes. Approximately 5% of naive CD4, roughly 3.6% of naive CD8, around 2.3% of memory CD4, and 0.35% to 0.4% of memory CD8 clonotypes were shared across several donors.

The sample comprised naive CD4+ T cells from PBMCs. Sample cell subset or site, as interpreted from the label and publication: CD45RA+ positively selected. Here the chain combines TRBV27 and TRBJ1-1; no D gene is confidently identified. This sequence originates from a man younger than 35 in good health. Some clones in this sample may be carry-over from other donors' samples. The CDR3 sequence is CASSFSGNTEAFF. The nucleotide sequence is TGTGCCAGCAGTTTCTCCGGGAACACTGAAGCTTTCTTT.